These 26 T cell receptor beta chains originate from one sample sequenced in a study of read filtering for tumor transcriptome and immune sequencing. From roughly 400 ng of RNA, a library with molecular barcoded alpha/delta and beta/gamma adaptors was made. TCRdb independently ran MiXCR on the reads; one entry per CDR3 protein. This table holds under 30,000 distinct CDR3 sequences, 22% found once. Material for sequencing was a population of CD138-negative cells sorted from bone marrow. The receptors come from a donor at least 40 years old with multiple myeloma.

At least ten counts were recorded for this clonotype. V usage is TRBV10-1 and J usage is TRBJ1-5; 8 nucleotides align to TRBD1. Losses at the gene ends were 10 bases for V and 3 bases for J; bases not matched to a gene: 5. This CDR3 region has 13 residues. Germline values: CDR1 WNHNN, CDR2 SYGVQD (reference sequence). The CDR3 protein is CAIDRGFNQPQHF. CDR3 nucleotide sequence: TGCGCCATCGACAGGGGATTCAATCAGCCCCAGCATTTT.

This rearrangement joins TRBV6-2 or TRBV6-3 to TRBJ2-1; D is undetermined. V was trimmed by 0 bases and J by 3 bases, leaving 9 bases between them. The CDR3 has 15 residues. Germline V CDR1 and CDR2: MNHEY, SVGEGT. The CDR3 reads CASSYSGTGYNEQFF. The CDR3 coding sequence is TGTGCCAGCAGTTACTCGGGCACCGGCTACAATGAGCAGTTCTTC.

The chain combines TRBV5-1 with TRBJ2-4; TRBD2 might be the D (5 bases). The germline CDR1 and CDR2 sequences are SGHRS and YFSETQ. V lost 3 bases and J 0 bases, leaving 13 bases between the germline ends. The CDR3 totals 16 residues. The CDR3 bases are TGCGCCAGCAGCTCCGGACTGCTGATAGCCAAAAACATTCAGTACTTC. It codes for CASSSGLLIAKNIQYF. Using reference TRBV5-1 and TRBJ2-4 for the parts outside the CDR3, the full variable domain is KAGVTQTPRYLIKTRGQQVTLSCSPISGHRSVSWYQQTPGQGLQFLFEYFSETQRNKGNFPGRFSGRQFSNSRSEMNVSTLELGDSALYLCASSSGLLIAKNIQYFGAGTRLSVL.

In the case of this clonotype: The likely explanation is a read error, given a far larger clone one base away. The conserved phenylalanine or tryptophan is not found at the CDR3 terminus, so this likely reflects a read error. This chain links TRBV6-5 with TRBJ2-7; 8 bases line up with TRBD1. This CDR3 contains 13 residues. The V gene's germline CDR1 is MNHEY and CDR2 SVGAGI. The ends lost 2 bases at V and 7 bases at J; junction bases unmatched: 4. CDR3 region: CASSYDRGTEQYY. In DNA form, the CDR3 reads TGTGCCAGCAGTTACGACAGGGGAACGGAGCAGTACTAC.

J is TRBJ1-3 and V is TRBV7-8; 8 bases agree with TRBD1. This CDR3 spans 16 amino acids. Per the germline V gene, CDR1 is SGHVS and CDR2 is FQNEAQ. J was trimmed by 0 bases and V by 5 bases; bases with no gene match: 6. The CDR3 spells CASSPNTGGSGNTIYF. In DNA form, the CDR3 reads TGTGCCAGCAGCCCCAACACAGGGGGCTCTGGAAACACCATATATTTT.

The chain combines TRBV19 with TRBJ1-2; the match to TRBD1 covers 7 bases. The V gene end was trimmed by 6 bases and the J gene end by 0 bases; junction bases not matched to a gene: 10. CDR3 length: 16 residues. From germline, CDR1 is LNHDA and CDR2 SQIVND (reference sequence). CDR3 sequence: CASSPGQVASNYGYTF. CDR3 DNA sequence: TGTGCCAGTAGCCCAGGACAGGTGGCTTCTAACTATGGCTACACCTTC. Supplemented by reference TRBV19 and TRBJ1-2, the full variable domain reads DGGITQSPKYLFRKEGQNVTLSCEQNLNHDAMYWYRQDPGQGLRLIYYSQIVNDFQKGDIAEGYSVSREKKESFPLTVTSAQKNPTAFYLCASSPGQVASNYGYTFGSGTRLTVV.

CDR3 DNA sequence: TGTGCCAGCAGTTACCTGATGGGGGGCGGGCAGCCCCAGCATTTT. Translation: CASSYLMGGGQPQHF. This chain connects TRBV28 to TRBJ1-5, with D possibly matching TRBD1 (6 bases). The CDR3 totals 15 residues. Trimming removed 4 bases from V and 7 bases from J, with 17 bases in between. The germline gives CDR1 MDHEN, CDR2 SYDVKM.

This clonotype showed up many times. This chain connects TRBV20-1 to TRBJ2-7; 8 bases agree with TRBD2. V gave up 6 bases and J gave up 5 bases; unmatched junction bases: 9. This CDR3 spans 13 amino acids. In germline, CDR1 is DFQATT, CDR2 SNEGSKA (reference sequence). The chain's CDR3 is CSARSAGVNEQYF. Written as DNA, the CDR3 is TGCAGTGCCCGATCAGCGGGGGTCAACGAGCAGTACTTC.

This clonotype showed up many times. The V and J genes are TRBV4-1 and TRBJ2-7; 8 bases agree with TRBD1. The CDR3 has 13 amino acids. The V segment lost 6 bases and the J segment 4 bases; nucleotides outside the gene matches: 5. Germline V gene data show CDR1 as MGHRA and CDR2 as YSYEKL. The CDR3 here is CASSRTGTYEQYF. The CDR3 nucleotides are TGCGCCAGCAGTCGGACAGGGACTTACGAGCAGTACTTC.

This clonotype is medium-sized in the sample. The chain recombines TRBV7-2 with TRBJ2-1; no clear D. The germline V gene has CDR1 SGHTA and CDR2 FQGNSA. This CDR3 is 16 amino acids long. The germline V and J ends were trimmed by 5 bases and 0 bases, with 14 bases remaining between them. CDR3 in DNA: TGTGCCAGCAGCCCAGCTTTAGGCCGCTCCTACAATGAGCAGTTCTTC. Amino acids: CASSPALGRSYNEQFF. The full variable domain, completed using reference TRBV7-2 and TRBJ2-1, is GAGVSQSPSNKVTEKGKDVELRCDPISGHTALYWYRQSLGQGLEFLIYFQGNSAPDKSGLPSDRFSAERTGGSVSTLTIQRTQQEDSAVYLCASSPALGRSYNEQFFGPGTRLTVL.

This clonotype was counted many times. This chain joins TRBV7-2 and TRBJ1-4, with D uncertain. The CDR3 loop spans 15 amino acids. Germline V CDR1 and CDR2: SGHTA, FQGNSA. Deletions cut 0 bases from V and 3 bases from J, with 8 bases between. The CDR3: CASSLAGKANEKLFF. For the CDR3, the DNA is TGTGCCAGCAGCTTAGCAGGGAAGGCTAATGAAAAACTGTTTTTT.

This clonotype was detected many times. This chain joins TRBV19 and TRBJ2-3; D may match TRBD1 or TRBD2 (5 bases each). The ends were cut back, 1 base at V and 2 bases at J, with 7 bases in the middle. The V gene's germline CDR1 is LNHDA and CDR2 SQIVND (reference sequence). This CDR3 is 14 amino acids long. For the CDR3, the DNA is TGTGCCAGTAGTATAGCGGGGCCCACAGATACGCAGTATTTT. This sequence encodes CASSIAGPTDTQYF.

This clonotype was seen at least ten times. The gene calls are TRBV6-5 and TRBJ2-3, with 9 bases that match TRBD2. CDR1 MNHEY and CDR2 SVGAGI come from the germline V gene. The CDR3 consists of 15 residues. The ends lost 2 bases at V and 5 bases at J; junction bases unmatched: 5. CDR3 sequence (DNA): TGTGCCAGCAGTTACGGCGGGGGGGCCGTAGATACGCAGTATTTT. The encoded protein is CASSYGGGAVDTQYF.

This clonotype has ten or more counts. The gene calls are TRBV29-1 and TRBJ2-3; D ambiguous. V was trimmed by 6 bases and J by 2 bases, leaving 9 bases between them. Germline CDR1 reads SQVTM; CDR2 reads ANQGSEA. CDR3 length: 12 amino acids. The CDR3 protein is CSVTLFTDTQYF. CDR3 coding DNA: TGCAGCGTAACGTTATTCACAGATACGCAGTATTTT.

This clonotype was recorded many times. This chain joins TRBV3-1 and TRBJ2-3; 13 positions match TRBD2. V lost 5 bases to trimming and J lost 4 bases; unmatched junction nucleotides: 6. The CDR3 has 16 amino acids. CDR1 is LGHDT and CDR2 is YNNKEL in the germline V gene (reference sequence). The CDR3 reads CASSSRTSGGSDTQYF. DNA for the CDR3: TGTGCCAGCAGCTCACGGACTAGCGGGGGCTCAGATACGCAGTATTTT.

This clonotype was counted only a few times. The chain is built from TRBV28 and TRBJ1-5, with unresolved D. The CDR3 sequence is 15 residues long. V was trimmed by 3 bases and J by 3 bases, leaving 12 bases between them. Germline lookup yields CDR1 MDHEN and CDR2 SYDVKM. CDR3 DNA sequence: TGTGCCAGCAGTTTGAGTACAGAGCTCAATCAGCCCCAGCATTTT. Its translation is CASSLSTELNQPQHF.

For this clonotype: One end of the junction fails to match germline, which may point to a read error. The J gene is TRBJ2-1, the V gene TRBV6-2 or TRBV6-3; 7 positions match TRBD2. Per germline, CDR1 MNHEY and CDR2 SVGEGT. The CDR3 has 14 residues. The CDR3, as DNA: TGTGCCAGTAGTACCGGGGGGTACTACAATGAGCATTTCTTC. This translates into CASSTGGYYNEHFF.

This clonotype was detected ten times or more. The V call is TRBV6-1, the J call TRBJ2-3, with D perhaps TRBD2 (6 bases). The germline V gene has CDR1 MNHNS and CDR2 SASEGT. With 6 bases removed from V and 5 bases from J, the gap between germline ends came to 15 bases. The CDR3 spans 14 residues. CDR3 bases: TGTGCCAGCAGCCGGGACTCGGAGGGAGATACGCAGTATTTT. It codes for CASSRDSEGDTQYF.

This clonotype has at least ten counts. Here the CDR3 reads CSAGDRAVPRETQYF. CDR3 DNA: TGCAGTGCTGGGGACAGGGCGGTGCCGAGGGAGACCCAGTACTTC. V usage is TRBV20-1 and J usage is TRBJ2-5; 9 nucleotides match TRBD1. The V segment lost 5 bases and the J segment 5 bases; nucleotides outside the gene matches: 12. CDR1 is DFQATT and CDR2 is SNEGSKA in the germline V gene (reference sequence). The length of the CDR3 is 15 residues.

Remarks on this clonotype: This may arise from a read error, as a much more abundant clone is one base away. The conserved final phenylalanine or tryptophan is absent from the CDR3, which likely points to a read error. This rearrangement joins TRBV4-2 to TRBJ2-5; perhaps D is TRBD1 or TRBD2 (6 bases each). Germline V lookup: CDR1 LGHNA, CDR2 YNFKEQ. The CDR3 loop spans 12 amino acids. Trimming shortened V by 6 bases and J by 4 bases, and 9 bases separated the two germline ends. CDR3 sequence reads: CASRGGGETQYL. In DNA, the CDR3 is TGTGCCAGCAGAGGGGGAGGAGAGACCCAGTACCTC.

The sample holds many counts of this clonotype. CDR3 residues: CASSSFGRDTDTQYF. DNA for the CDR3: TGTGCCAGCAGTTCCTTTGGAAGGGACACAGATACGCAGTATTTT. The chain is built from TRBV12-3 or TRBV12-4 and TRBJ2-3, with unresolved D. Trimming stripped 4 bases from V and 2 bases from J, with 13 bases between. The CDR3 has 15 amino acids.

In its sample, this clonotype was seen many times. The J gene is TRBJ2-3, the V gene TRBV20-1; D is ambiguous. Germline assignment: CDR1 DFQATT and CDR2 SNEGSKA (reference sequence). The V end lost 6 bases, the J end lost 4 bases, and 11 bases lay between the germline ends. This CDR3 contains 12 residues. CDR3 DNA sequence: TGCAGTGCCCTAAGCTCATCAGATACGCAGTATTTT. Its translation: CSALSSSDTQYF.

The genes are TRBV7-9 and TRBJ1-4; D is unclear. The V and J ends lost 1 base and 4 bases respectively, with 7 bases between them. The CDR3 runs 14 residues. Germline-derived CDR1 and CDR2 are SEHNR and FQNEAQ (reference sequence). The CDR3 reads CASSLGGINEKLFF. The CDR3, as DNA: TGTGCCAGCAGCTTAGGGGGAATTAATGAAAAACTGTTTTTT.

This clonotype has a count of ten or more. The chain has TRBV20-1 and TRBJ2-3, with TRBD1 matching over 11 bases. Germline V gene data show CDR1 as DFQATT and CDR2 as SNEGSKA (reference sequence). The CDR3 loop spans 15 amino acids. The V and J ends lost 3 bases and 0 bases, in that order; junction bases with no gene match: 2. The CDR3, as DNA: TGCAGTGCTAGGGACAGGGGGCGCAGCACAGATACGCAGTATTTT. Amino acid sequence: CSARDRGRSTDTQYF.

The chain uses TRBV5-1 and TRBJ1-4; 8 bases line up with TRBD1. Germline-derived CDR1 and CDR2 are SGHRS and YFSETQ. V dropped 0 bases and J dropped 7; count of bases not matched to a gene: 5. This CDR3 region has 15 residues. The CDR3: CASSLVRGQGEKLFF. Here the CDR3 DNA reads TGCGCCAGCAGCTTGGTCAGGGGGCAAGGTGAAAAACTGTTTTTT.

This clonotype appeared many times. The rearrangement uses TRBV20-1 and TRBJ2-3; D might be TRBD2 (6 bases). The CDR3 runs to 15 residues. Germline V gene sequence: CDR1 DFQATT, CDR2 SNEGSKA (reference sequence). The V and J ends lost 2 bases and 0 bases respectively, with 12 bases between them. The chain's CDR3 is CSARNAGRSTDTQYF. The DNA for the CDR3 is TGCAGTGCTAGAAACGCGGGGCGGAGCACAGATACGCAGTATTTT.